The 9 T cell receptor beta chains given below trace back to one sample, sequenced in a study of blood T cells in healthy people across ages. The authors ran a second PCR of 7 to 11 cycles using a sample-barcoded 5' primer and a J-beta primer mix. TCRdb reprocessed the 5' RACE reads via MiXCR and lists one record per CDR3 protein. This table holds roughly 500,000 distinct CDR3 sequences, roughly a quarter found once. The sample consisted of blood. The origin of the receptors is a woman aged 70-85 years in good health.

This clonotype was recorded a few times. The chain carries TRBV4-2 and TRBJ2-5; D is unclear. In germline, CDR1 is LGHNA, CDR2 YNFKEQ. V shed 0 bases and J shed 1 base, with 12 bases lying between them. The CDR3 has 16 amino acids. The CDR3: CASSQEWGKGQETQYF. CDR3 DNA: TGTGCCAGCAGCCAAGAATGGGGAAAGGGCCAAGAGACCCAGTACTTC.

This clonotype showed up just once. This chain connects TRBV7-6 to TRBJ2-3; unclear D gene. The germline V and J ends were trimmed by 1 base and 6 bases, with 14 bases remaining between them. Germline CDR1 and CDR2: SGHVS and FNYEAQ. The CDR3 totals 15 residues. The CDR3 DNA reads TGTGCCAGCAGCTTAGAGGCCGGAAACGGGGATACGCAGTATTTT. Protein product: CASSLEAGNGDTQYF.

The V gene is TRBV19, the J gene TRBJ1-4; 8 bases align to TRBD1. The CDR3 contains 16 residues. The V gene's germline CDR1 is LNHDA and CDR2 SQIVND (reference sequence). Unmatched junction bases numbered 8, after V lost 2 bases and J lost 6 bases. The CDR3 is CASSISGQGLYEKLFF. CDR3 nucleotides: TGTGCCAGTAGTATATCAGGACAGGGCTTGTATGAAAAACTGTTTTTT.

In its sample, this clonotype was seen many times. The chain uses TRBV5-1 and TRBJ2-1, with unresolved D. Trimming left V 0 bases short and J 6 bases short, with 13 bases between. CDR1 and CDR2 (germline): SGHRS, YFSETQ. The CDR3 is made up of 15 amino acids. This chain's CDR3 is CASSLGAYGGNEQFF. The DNA for the CDR3 is TGCGCCAGCAGCTTGGGAGCCTACGGTGGCAATGAGCAGTTCTTC.

In this sample, this clonotype turned up many times. The chain links TRBV20-1 to TRBJ2-4; TRBD2 matches 14 bases. Unmatched junction bases numbered 11, after V lost 6 bases and J lost 1 base. The germline V gene has CDR1 DFQATT and CDR2 SNEGSKA (reference sequence). The CDR3 spans 18 residues. CDR3 coding DNA: TGCAGTGCCAAAGGGACTAGCGGGGGTGCGGGGGCCAAAAACATTCAGTACTTC. Residues: CSAKGTSGGAGAKNIQYF.

Details on this clonotype: Since no conserved phenylalanine or tryptophan closes the CDR3, a read error is the likely cause. The chain has TRBV7-2 and TRBJ2-7; D remains ambiguous. CDR1 and CDR2 from the germline V gene are SGHTA and FQGNSA. This CDR3 comprises 16 residues. Trimming removed 5 bases from V and 0 bases from J, with 17 bases in between. This CDR3 is CASSPPGRSPSYEQYL. The CDR3 coding sequence is TGTGCCAGCAGCCCGCCCGGACGGAGCCCCTCCTACGAGCAGTACCTC.

The sample holds a few counts of this clonotype. The V gene is TRBV6-5, the J gene TRBJ1-2, with D hard to call. Germline loops: CDR1 MNHEY, CDR2 SVGAGI. The CDR3 is made up of 11 amino acids. V was pared by 6 bases and J by 8 bases, with 10 bases between. Written as DNA, the CDR3 is TGTGCCAGCAGGCTGCAGGAGGGCTACACCTTC. It codes for CASRLQEGYTF.

About this clonotype itself: Mismatch with germline at one junction end may stem from a read error. This rearrangement joins TRBV10-3 to TRBJ2-5; D might be TRBD1 (6 bases). The better agreement between TRBJ2-7 and the DNA end casts doubt on the J call. The CDR3 has 13 residues. Germline V gene sequence: CDR1 ENHRY, CDR2 SYGVKD. CDR3 protein: CAVSEDRSYEQYF. CDR3 in DNA: TGTGCCGTCAGTGAAGACAGGAGCTACGAGCAGTACTTC.

The chain is built from TRBV7-9 and TRBJ1-5; D uncertain. CDR3 length equals 15 residues. Looked up from germline, CDR1 is SEHNR and CDR2 is FQNEAQ (reference sequence). The V and J ends lost 7 bases and 2 bases respectively, with 15 bases between them. The CDR3 is CASKPWGEGNQPQHF. The CDR3 DNA follows: TGTGCCAGCAAACCATGGGGAGAGGGCAATCAGCCCCAGCATTTT.